This TCR beta chain was obtained from a study of blood T cells in healthy people across ages. Study background: Roughly one uniquely barcoded beta molecule per two T cells was captured. Findings of the study overall: There were more naive CD4+ cells and higher diversity in long-lived donors than in aged donors. In the absence of known donor CMV status, changes in expanded clonotypes were possibly confounded.

The CDR3 is 14 residues long. Trimming took 1 base from V and 10 from J; bases not matched to a gene: 7. CDR1 is MGHRA and CDR2 is YSYEKL in the germline V gene. This clonotype was counted a few times. Its antigen is as yet unknown. Sample-barcoded 5' priming and a J-beta primer mix drove a second PCR of 7 to 11 cycles. TCRdb analysed the 5' RACE reads with MiXCR anew, one entry per CDR3 protein. The sample has about 1.6 million distinct CDR3 sequences, roughly 30% seen once. The chain is built from TRBV4-1 and TRBJ1-5, with TRBD1 matching 7 bases. Input material: blood. The TCR was taken from a young woman in good health. In DNA form, the CDR3 reads TGCGCCAGCAGCCAAGTCAGGGGGGTTGAACCCCAGCATTTT. It is translated as CASSQVRGVEPQHF.